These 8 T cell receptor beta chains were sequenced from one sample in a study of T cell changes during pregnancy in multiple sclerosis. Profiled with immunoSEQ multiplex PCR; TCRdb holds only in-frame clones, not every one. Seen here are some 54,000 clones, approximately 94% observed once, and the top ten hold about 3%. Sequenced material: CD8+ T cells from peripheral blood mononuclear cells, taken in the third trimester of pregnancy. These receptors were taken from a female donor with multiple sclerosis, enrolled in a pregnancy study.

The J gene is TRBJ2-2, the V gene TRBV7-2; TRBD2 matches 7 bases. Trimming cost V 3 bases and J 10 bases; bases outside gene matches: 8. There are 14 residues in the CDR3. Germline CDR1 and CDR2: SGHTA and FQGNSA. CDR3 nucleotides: TGTGCCAGCAGCTTGTCCGCGGGGGAGGTGGAGCTGTTTTTT. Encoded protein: CASSLSAGEVELFF.

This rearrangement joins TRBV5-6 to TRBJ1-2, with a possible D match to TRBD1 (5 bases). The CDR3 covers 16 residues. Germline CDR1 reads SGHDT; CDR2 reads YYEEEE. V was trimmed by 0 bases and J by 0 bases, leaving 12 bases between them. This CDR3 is CASSLAGRETNYGYTF. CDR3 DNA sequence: TGTGCCAGCAGCTTGGCGGGCAGGGAAACTAACTATGGCTACACCTTC.

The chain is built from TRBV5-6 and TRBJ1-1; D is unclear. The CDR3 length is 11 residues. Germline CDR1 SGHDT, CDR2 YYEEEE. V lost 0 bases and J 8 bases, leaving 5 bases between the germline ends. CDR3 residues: CASSLGREAFF. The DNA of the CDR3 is TGTGCCAGCAGCTTGGGGAGAGAAGCTTTCTTT.

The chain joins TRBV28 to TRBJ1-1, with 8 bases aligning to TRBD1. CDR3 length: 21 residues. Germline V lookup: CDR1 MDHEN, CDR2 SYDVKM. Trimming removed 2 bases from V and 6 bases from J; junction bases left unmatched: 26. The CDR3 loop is CASSLLLETDEGQGVKAEAFF. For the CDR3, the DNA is TGTGCCAGCAGTTTACTTCTCGAAACCGACGAAGGACAGGGTGTGAAGGCTGAAGCTTTCTTT. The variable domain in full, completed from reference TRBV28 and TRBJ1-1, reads DVKVTQSSRYLVKRTGEKVFLECVQDMDHENMFWYRQDPGLGLRLIYFSYDVKMKEKGDIPEGYSVSREKKERFSLILESASTNQTSMYLCASSLLLETDEGQGVKAEAFFGQGTRLTVV.

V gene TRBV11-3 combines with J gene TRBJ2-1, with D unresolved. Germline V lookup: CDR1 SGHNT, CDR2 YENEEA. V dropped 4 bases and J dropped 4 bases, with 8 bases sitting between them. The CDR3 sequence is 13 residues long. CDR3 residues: CASSSLNYNEQFF. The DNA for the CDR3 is TGTGCCAGCAGCTCCCTAAATTACAATGAGCAGTTCTTC.

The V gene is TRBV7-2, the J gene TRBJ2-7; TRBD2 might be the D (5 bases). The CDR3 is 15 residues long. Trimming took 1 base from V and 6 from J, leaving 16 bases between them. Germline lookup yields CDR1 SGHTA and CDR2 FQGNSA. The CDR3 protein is CASSLEGTAGFEQYF. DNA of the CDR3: TGTGCCAGCAGCTTAGAGGGAACTGCGGGCTTCGAGCAGTACTTC.

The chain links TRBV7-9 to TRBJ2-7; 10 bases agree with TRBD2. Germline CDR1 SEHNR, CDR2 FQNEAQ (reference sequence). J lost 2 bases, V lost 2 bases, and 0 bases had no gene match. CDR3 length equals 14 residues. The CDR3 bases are TGTGCCAGCAGCTTAAGCGGGAGGGCCTACGAGCAGTACTTC. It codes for CASSLSGRAYEQYF.

The CDR3 protein is CASSPTAQETQYF. The DNA of the CDR3 is TGTGCCAGCAGTCCGACAGCTCAAGAGACCCAGTACTTC. The genes are TRBV6-5 and TRBJ2-5; D might be TRBD1 (5 bases). The V and J ends lost 5 bases and 2 bases respectively, with 9 bases between them. CDR1 is MNHEY and CDR2 is SVGAGI in the germline V gene. The CDR3 covers 13 residues.